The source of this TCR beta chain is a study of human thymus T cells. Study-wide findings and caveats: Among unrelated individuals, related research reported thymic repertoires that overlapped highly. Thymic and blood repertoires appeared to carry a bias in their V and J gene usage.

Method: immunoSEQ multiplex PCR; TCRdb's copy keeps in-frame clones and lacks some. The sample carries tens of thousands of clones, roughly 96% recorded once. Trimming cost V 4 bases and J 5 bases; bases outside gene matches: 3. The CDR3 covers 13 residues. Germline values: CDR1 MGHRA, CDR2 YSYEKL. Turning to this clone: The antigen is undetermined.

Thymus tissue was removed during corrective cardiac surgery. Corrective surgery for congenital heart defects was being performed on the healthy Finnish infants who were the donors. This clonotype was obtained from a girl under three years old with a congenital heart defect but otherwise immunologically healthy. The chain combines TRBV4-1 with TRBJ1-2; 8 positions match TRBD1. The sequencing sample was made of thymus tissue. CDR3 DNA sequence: TGCGCCAGCAGCCGGACAGGGATGTATGGCTACACCTTC. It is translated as CASSRTGMYGYTF.